The next 18 T cell receptor beta chains were all read from a single sample in a study of STAT5B mutations in CD4+ large granular lymphocyte leukemia. Assay: immunoSEQ multiplex PCR; the TCRdb copy retains only in-frame clones and omits some. The data contain 22,000 or so clones, 82% of them singletons. The sequencing sample was made of CD4+ T cells from blood buffy coats. The receptors derive from a human donor in good health.

The chain recombines TRBV5-1 with TRBJ1-5, with 8 bases identical to TRBD1. Germline V gene sequence: CDR1 SGHRS, CDR2 YFSETQ. CDR3 length equals 15 residues. The V and J ends lost 4 bases and 6 bases, in that order; junction bases with no gene match: 9. The CDR3 reads CASSPQTGDGQPQHF. CDR3 sequence (DNA): TGCGCCAGCAGCCCCCAGACAGGGGACGGTCAGCCCCAGCATTTT.

V and J are TRBV10-1 and TRBJ2-1; 9 bases map to TRBD1. J gave up 3 bases and V 5 bases, and 2 bases lay outside the gene matches. Germline V gene data show CDR1 as WNHNN and CDR2 as SYGVQD (reference sequence). This CDR3 is built from 14 residues. The CDR3 sequence is CASSKGQGYNEQFF. Here the CDR3 DNA reads TGCGCCAGCAGTAAGGGACAGGGCTACAATGAGCAGTTCTTC.

The chain uses TRBV7-2 and TRBJ2-7; D ambiguous. Germline V gives CDR1 SGHTA, CDR2 FQGNSA. V gave up 3 bases and J gave up 3 bases, with 12 bases separating them. This CDR3 is 14 amino acids long. CDR3 residues: CASSLGQIYYEQYF. The CDR3 DNA reads as TGTGCCAGCAGCTTGGGCCAGATCTACTACGAGCAGTACTTC.

The V and J genes are TRBV11-2 and TRBJ1-1; 7 bases align to TRBD1. V lost 5 bases, J lost 3 bases, and 9 bases stayed unmatched. The CDR3 consists of 15 residues. The germline V gene encodes CDR1 SGHAT and CDR2 FQNNGV. CDR3 amino acids: CASSPLTGWDTEAFF. The CDR3 DNA sequence: TGTGCCAGCAGCCCGCTGACAGGGTGGGACACTGAAGCTTTCTTT.

On this clone itself: The sample carries other DNA sequences with the same CDR3. The J gene is TRBJ1-3, the V gene TRBV7-2; a possible D gene is TRBD1 (6 bases). Germline V gene sequence: CDR1 SGHTA, CDR2 FQGNSA. V lost 6 bases to trimming and J lost 1 base, with 13 bases between them. The CDR3 runs 15 residues. CDR3 sequence: CASSRQANSGNTIYF. CDR3 nucleotides: TGTGCCAGCAGTCGACAGGCCAATTCTGGAAACACCATATATTTT.

The J gene is TRBJ2-3, the V gene TRBV6-6; D call uncertain. Germline V gene data show CDR1 as MNHNY and CDR2 as SVGAGI (reference sequence). The V end lost 7 bases, the J end lost 4 bases, and 12 bases lay between the germline ends. CDR3 length: 13 residues. CDR3 coding DNA: TGTGCCAGCAAGTGGGGTGGCGCAGATACGCAGTATTTT. Protein sequence: CASKWGGADTQYF.

CDR3 in DNA: TGTGCCAGCAGCTTGGATGGGTCCTACGAGCAGTACTTC. Translation gives CASSLDGSYEQYF. The genes are TRBV5-5 and TRBJ2-7; D is undetermined. The CDR3 has 13 residues. Trimming pared 0 bases from V and 1 base from J, leaving 5 bases between. CDR1 SGHKS and CDR2 YYEKEE come from the germline V gene (reference sequence).

The chain combines TRBV30 with TRBJ2-7; a weak D match, TRBD2 (5 bases). This CDR3 is 15 amino acids long. Germline V gene sequence: CDR1 GTSNPN, CDR2 SVGIG (reference sequence). V shed 2 bases and J shed 5 bases, with 19 bases lying between them. The CDR3 sequence is CAWSPPGKRSHEQYF. CDR3 nucleotides: TGTGCCTGGAGTCCGCCCGGGAAGAGGTCTCACGAGCAGTACTTC.

This clone showed up just once. The chain has TRBV6-1 and TRBJ2-7, with 9 nucleotides matching TRBD1. CDR3 size: 15 residues. Per the germline V gene, CDR1 is MNHNS and CDR2 is SASEGT. The V segment lost 4 bases and the J segment 2 bases; nucleotides outside the gene matches: 6. Written as DNA, the CDR3 is TGTGCCAGCAGTGGGGACAGGGCGGGTACCTACGAGCAGTACTTC. Its protein is CASSGDRAGTYEQYF.

The genes are TRBV5-1 and TRBJ2-1; 8 bases fit TRBD2. V lost 2 bases and J lost 5; bases outside the gene matches: 6. In germline, CDR1 is SGHRS, CDR2 YFSETQ. The CDR3 consists of 15 residues. The CDR3 loop reads CASSFPGGGNNEQFF. For the CDR3, the DNA is TGCGCCAGCAGCTTCCCGGGCGGGGGGAACAATGAGCAGTTCTTC.

This chain uses TRBV19 with TRBJ2-1; tentatively, D is TRBD1 (6 bases). This CDR3 contains 15 residues. Germline V gives CDR1 LNHDA, CDR2 SQIVND (reference sequence). The V and J ends lost 1 base and 6 bases respectively, with 13 bases between them. This CDR3 is CASSIVLGTPNEQFF. CDR3 nucleotide sequence: TGTGCCAGTAGTATAGTTCTGGGGACACCCAATGAGCAGTTCTTC.

The gene calls are TRBV4-3 and TRBJ1-4, with 9 nucleotides matching TRBD1. CDR1 is LGHNA, CDR2 YSLEER, per germline. This CDR3 has 15 residues. Trimming removed 1 base from V and 8 bases from J; junction bases left unmatched: 5. The CDR3 DNA reads as TGCGCCAGCAGCCAAGGGGACAGGGATCAGGAAAAACTGTTTTTT. Its translation: CASSQGDRDQEKLFF.

J is TRBJ1-1 and V is TRBV27; D gene uncertain. The CDR3 has 16 amino acids. With 3 bases removed from V and 4 bases from J, the gap between germline ends came to 18 bases. Per germline, CDR1 MNHEY and CDR2 SMNVEV (reference sequence). Here the CDR3 reads CASSFSPVVSGTEAFF. DNA for the CDR3: TGTGCCAGCAGTTTCTCACCGGTCGTTTCGGGCACTGAAGCTTTCTTT.

This clone has only one observation. The chain carries TRBV15 and TRBJ2-3, with D possibly called TRBD1 or TRBD2 (6 bases each). The CDR3 runs 16 residues. The V end was cut by 5 bases, the J end by 0 bases, with 15 bases between. Germline loops: CDR1 LNHNV, CDR2 YYDKDF (reference sequence). The CDR3 sequence: CATSRRDMSSTDTQYF. The CDR3 nucleotides read TGTGCCACCAGCCGGAGGGACATGTCTAGCACAGATACGCAGTATTTT.

The chain recombines TRBV27 with TRBJ2-5; no clear D. The J call is in doubt because the DNA end fits TRBJ2-7 better. From germline, CDR1 is MNHEY and CDR2 SMNVEV (reference sequence). This CDR3 is built from 14 residues. The CDR3 region is CASSLGMNSYEQYF. For the CDR3, the DNA is TGTGCCAGCAGTTTGGGAATGAACTCCTACGAGCAGTACTTC.

The rearrangement uses TRBV7-9 and TRBJ1-4, with D unclear. The CDR3 length is 15 residues. The V gene's germline CDR1 is SEHNR and CDR2 FQNEAQ (reference sequence). Trimming removed 6 bases from V and 0 bases from J, with 11 bases in between. CDR3 amino acids: CASSIGLATNEKLFF. CDR3 nucleotide sequence: TGTGCCAGCAGTATAGGGCTTGCAACTAATGAAAAACTGTTTTTT.

The rearrangement links TRBV7-2 to TRBJ2-7; the match to TRBD1 covers 8 bases. V trimming: 0 bases; J trimming: 2 bases; junction bases outside the gene matches: 9. The CDR3 sequence is 17 residues long. Germline CDR1 reads SGHTA; CDR2 reads FQGNSA. CDR3: CASSLARSGTGTYEQYF. CDR3 bases: TGTGCCAGCAGCTTAGCAAGATCCGGGACAGGAACCTACGAGCAGTACTTC.

The chain recombines TRBV18 with TRBJ2-5; no clear D. CDR3 length: 12 residues. Per the germline V gene, CDR1 is KGHSH and CDR2 is LQKENI. V was trimmed by 2 bases and J by 5 bases, leaving 6 bases between them. The CDR3 loop reads CASSPSGETQYF. The CDR3, as DNA: TGTGCCAGCTCACCAAGTGGTGAGACCCAGTACTTC.